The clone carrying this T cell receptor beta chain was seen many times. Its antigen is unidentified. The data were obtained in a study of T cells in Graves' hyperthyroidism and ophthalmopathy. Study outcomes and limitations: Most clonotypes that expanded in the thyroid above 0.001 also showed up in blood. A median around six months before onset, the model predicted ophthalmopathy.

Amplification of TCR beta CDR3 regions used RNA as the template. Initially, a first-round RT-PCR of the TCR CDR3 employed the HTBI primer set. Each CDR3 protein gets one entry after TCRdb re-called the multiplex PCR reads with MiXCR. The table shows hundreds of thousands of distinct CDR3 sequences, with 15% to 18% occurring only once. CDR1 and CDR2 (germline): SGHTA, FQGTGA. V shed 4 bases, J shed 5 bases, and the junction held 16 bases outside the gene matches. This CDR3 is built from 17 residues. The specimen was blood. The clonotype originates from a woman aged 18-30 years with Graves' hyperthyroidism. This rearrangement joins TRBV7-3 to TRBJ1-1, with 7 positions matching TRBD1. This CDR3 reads CASSSLYWGTGATEAFF. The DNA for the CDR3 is TGTGCCAGCAGCTCCTTATATTGGGGAACAGGGGCAACTGAAGCTTTCTTT. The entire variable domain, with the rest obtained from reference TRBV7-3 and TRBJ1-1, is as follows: GAGVSQTPSNKVTEKGKYVELRCDPISGHTALYWYRQSLGQGPEFLIYFQGTGAADDSGLPNDRFFAVRPEGSVSTLKIQRTERGDSAVYLCASSSLYWGTGATEAFFGQGTRLTVV.